This TCR beta chain was obtained from a study of T cells after yellow fever vaccination. This clonotype was found a few times. Its cognate antigen is unknown. MiXCR, applied by TCRdb to the 5' RACE reads, yields one record per CDR3 protein. The repertoire holds a few hundred thousand distinct CDR3 sequences, with about 3.7% as singletons. Study results and caveats: There was a small share of clonotypes that showed up in both the CD4 and CD8 compartments.

J was trimmed by 4 bases and V by 6 bases; bases with no gene match: 7. The CDR3 sequence is 15 residues long. V usage is TRBV12-3 or TRBV12-4 and J usage is TRBJ1-5; 9 bases line up with TRBD1. The sample in question was PBMCs, obtained 15 days after the yellow fever booster vaccination. The receptor was derived from a man between 18 and 29 years old who received the YFV17D yellow fever vaccine. CDR3 bases: TGTGCCAGCAGCCTAGGACAGGGGACAAATCAGCCCCAGCATTTT. This codes for CASSLGQGTNQPQHF.